The 21 T cell receptor beta chains listed next were all sequenced from one sample in a study of shared clonotypes between healthy human individuals. Sequencing used immunoSEQ multiplex PCR; TCRdb keeps in-frame clones, though not all of them. The profile covers about 690,000 clones, with about 90% appearing a single time and 34% taken by the ten largest. Sequenced sample: memory CD8+ T cells from PBMCs. Subset defined: CD45RO+ cells pooled with CCR7-negative TemRA cells. The receptors shown here come from a man between 18 and 35 years old in good health. Some clones in this sample may be carry-over from other donors' samples.

The rearrangement joins TRBV5-1 to TRBJ2-3; D is undetermined. V lost 1 base, J lost 3 bases, and 9 bases lay in between. CDR1 SGHRS and CDR2 YFSETQ come from the germline V gene. This CDR3 comprises 14 residues. CDR3 amino acids: CASSLSRRTDTQYF. DNA of the CDR3: TGCGCCAGCAGCTTGTCGAGGCGGACAGATACGCAGTATTTT.

The chain combines TRBV7-2 with TRBJ1-1; tentative D call: TRBD1 (6 bases). Trimming cost V 6 bases and J 6 bases, with 20 bases left between them. CDR3 size: 15 residues. Germline lookup yields CDR1 SGHTA and CDR2 FQGNSA. The CDR3 sequence is CASSPVGGRIPEAFF. As DNA, the CDR3 is TGTGCCAGCAGTCCAGTGGGGGGCAGAATCCCTGAAGCTTTCTTT.

CDR3 region: CASSFTRGAGDEQFF. CDR3 nucleotides: TGTGCCAGCAGTTTCACCCGGGGGGCGGGAGATGAGCAGTTCTTC. The chain links TRBV27 to TRBJ2-1; a weak D match, TRBD2 (7 bases). The CDR3 extends over 15 amino acids. With 3 bases removed from V and 8 bases from J, the gap between germline ends came to 17 bases. Germline CDR1 MNHEY, CDR2 SMNVEV (reference sequence).

This chain links TRBV9 with TRBJ1-1; D is possibly TRBD1 (6 bases). Trimming shortened V by 5 bases and J by 0 bases, and 14 bases separated the two germline ends. In germline, CDR1 is SGDLS, CDR2 YYNGEE. The CDR3 loop spans 15 amino acids. The CDR3 sequence: CASSRPQGMNTEAFF. In DNA form, the CDR3 reads TGTGCCAGCAGTCGACCCCAGGGGATGAACACTGAAGCTTTCTTT.

The chain recombines TRBV7-9 with TRBJ2-3; D is possibly TRBD2 (5 bases). The germline V gene has CDR1 SEHNR and CDR2 FQNEAQ (reference sequence). The CDR3 extends over 12 amino acids. The ends were cut back, 6 bases at V and 6 bases at J, with 10 bases in the middle. CDR3 protein: CASRPLGDTQYF. CDR3 nucleotide sequence: TGTGCCAGCAGACCACTAGGGGATACGCAGTATTTT.

The rearrangement joins TRBV12-5 to TRBJ2-5, with D tentatively TRBD1 (5 bases). Germline assignment: CDR1 LGHNT and CDR2 FRNRAP. The CDR3 has 12 residues. Trimming took off 6 bases at V and 5 bases at J, with 10 bases between the two ends. The CDR3 region has the DNA TGTGCTAGTGGAAGGACATCTGAGACCCAGTACTTC. Its protein product is CASGRTSETQYF.

The chain combines TRBV4-1 with TRBJ1-5; 9 bases align to TRBD1. The CDR3 is made up of 16 amino acids. CDR1 is MGHRA and CDR2 is YSYEKL in the germline V gene. The V segment lost 2 bases and the J segment 7 bases; nucleotides outside the gene matches: 9. CDR3 residues: CASSQIPGQGRQPQHF. The DNA of the CDR3 is TGCGCCAGCAGCCAAATACCGGGACAGGGTCGCCAGCCCCAGCATTTT.

The chain is built from TRBV11-2 and TRBJ2-2; 9 nucleotides match TRBD2. The V segment lost 3 bases and the J segment 7 bases; nucleotides outside the gene matches: 18. CDR3 length: 19 residues. Per the germline V gene, CDR1 is SGHAT and CDR2 is FQNNGV. CDR3 in amino acids: CASSFGPKLAGNLGGELFF. As DNA, the CDR3 is TGTGCCAGCAGCTTTGGTCCGAAACTAGCGGGTAACTTGGGCGGGGAGCTGTTTTTT.

This clone has only one observation. The chain employs TRBV5-1 and TRBJ2-1; 7 bases line up with TRBD2. V was clipped by 0 bases and J by 9 bases; unmatched bases: 18. The CDR3 extends over 18 amino acids. CDR1 is SGHRS, CDR2 YFSETQ, per germline. The CDR3 loop is CASSLANLGGLVSFEQFF. The DNA for the CDR3 is TGCGCCAGCAGCTTGGCAAATCTTGGAGGACTAGTTTCGTTTGAGCAGTTCTTC. The full variable domain, rest sourced from reference TRBV5-1 and TRBJ2-1, is KAGVTQTPRYLIKTRGQQVTLSCSPISGHRSVSWYQQTPGQGLQFLFEYFSETQRNKGNFPGRFSGRQFSNSRSEMNVSTLELGDSALYLCASSLANLGGLVSFEQFFGPGTRLTVL.

This clone was recorded once. The chain has TRBV7-9 and TRBJ2-1; D is unresolved. The CDR3 is 15 amino acids. Germline V gives CDR1 SEHNR, CDR2 FQNEAQ (reference sequence). Deletions cut 5 bases from V and 5 bases from J, with 16 bases between. The CDR3 nucleotides read TGTGCCAGCAGCCCGGCCCGGGCCTACGACAATGAGCAGTTCTTC. The encoded protein is CASSPARAYDNEQFF. The full variable domain, its missing parts supplied by reference TRBV7-9 and TRBJ2-1, is DTGVSQNPRHKITKRGQNVTFRCDPISEHNRLYWYRQTLGQGPEFLTYFQNEAQLEKSRLLSDRFSAERPKGSFSTLEIQRTEQGDSAMYLCASSPARAYDNEQFFGPGTRLTVL.

In this sample, this clone turned up many times. Within the sample, other DNA sequences also encode this same CDR3. V is TRBV9 and J is TRBJ1-5; D is undetermined. Germline V CDR1 and CDR2: SGDLS, YYNGEE. V lost 0 bases and J 2 bases, leaving 6 bases between the germline ends. The CDR3 extends over 14 amino acids. The CDR3 protein is CASSVDTGNQPQHF. CDR3 nucleotides: TGTGCCAGCAGCGTAGACACAGGCAATCAGCCCCAGCATTTT.

A few counts support this clone. The J gene is TRBJ2-2, the V gene TRBV7-9; D is unclear. CDR3 length: 15 amino acids. Per the germline V gene, CDR1 is SEHNR and CDR2 is FQNEAQ (reference sequence). Trimming pared 6 bases from V and 5 bases from J, leaving 16 bases between. The CDR3 sequence is CASSSQVGQTGELFF. For the CDR3, the DNA is TGTGCCAGCAGTTCCCAGGTTGGTCAGACCGGGGAGCTGTTTTTT.

This clone was observed once. The V gene is TRBV6-1, the J gene TRBJ2-1; 11 bases match TRBD2. The CDR3 has 12 amino acids. CDR1 MNHNS and CDR2 SASEGT come from the germline V gene. V lost 3 bases, J lost 15 bases, and 4 bases stayed unmatched. The CDR3 region is CASSEIAGGGFF. CDR3 DNA: TGTGCCAGCAGTGAGATAGCGGGAGGGGGGTTCTTC.

This clone was observed once. In nucleotides, the CDR3 is TGTGCCAGCAGAGCCCGGGACAGACCCTACGAGCAGTACTTC. Translating gives CASRARDRPYEQYF. J is TRBJ2-5 and V is TRBV2; 7 positions match TRBD1. The J call is uncertain, as TRBJ2-7 better fits the DNA end. The CDR3 is 14 amino acids. Germline V gives CDR1 SNHLY, CDR2 FYNNEI.

The J gene is TRBJ2-1, the V gene TRBV28; D call uncertain. CDR1 and CDR2 from the germline V gene are MDHEN and SYDVKM. Trimming removed 6 bases at V and 11 bases at J, with 14 bases between. CDR3 length: 12 residues. CDR3 amino acids: CASRPGRLKQFF. The CDR3 DNA follows: TGTGCCAGCAGGCCTGGACGCCTAAAGCAGTTCTTC.

The chain carries TRBV5-1 and TRBJ2-7; 13 bases are a match to TRBD2. The better agreement between TRBJ2-1 and the DNA end casts doubt on the J call. The germline gives CDR1 SGHRS, CDR2 YFSETQ. This CDR3 has 15 amino acids. The CDR3 DNA follows: TGCGCCAGCAGCTTGGGGACTAGCGGGAGTGATGAGCAGTTCTTC. Translating it yields CASSLGTSGSDEQFF.

This rearrangement joins TRBV5-1 to TRBJ2-1; D is uncertain. The CDR3 extends over 15 amino acids. Germline CDR1 is SGHRS and CDR2 is YFSETQ. The V gene lost 3 bases and the J gene lost 0 bases, with 10 bases spanning the gap. This CDR3 is CASSSGLSSYNEQFF. The CDR3 DNA reads TGCGCCAGCAGCTCGGGCCTGAGCTCCTACAATGAGCAGTTCTTC.

This sequence joins TRBV21-1 and TRBJ2-3; the table's D call, TRBD1, was not checked against the DNA. TRBV21-1 counts as a pseudogene. The CDR3 totals 16 residues. CDR3 sequence: CASSNVRGNGTDTQYF. The CDR3 DNA reads as TGTGCCAGCAGCAACGTCAGGGGTAACGGCACAGATACGCAGTATTTT.

The genes are TRBV15 and TRBJ1-2, with 8 bases aligning to TRBD1. CDR3 length equals 15 residues. From germline, CDR1 is LNHNV and CDR2 YYDKDF (reference sequence). Losses at the gene ends were 3 bases for V and 1 base for J; bases not matched to a gene: 4. Written as DNA, the CDR3 is TGTGCCACCAGCAGGGAGACAGGGGATAACTATGGCTACACCTTC. Its protein is CATSRETGDNYGYTF. The entire variable domain, with the rest obtained from reference TRBV15 and TRBJ1-2, is as follows: DAMVIQNPRYQVTQFGKPVTLSCSQTLNHNVMYWYQQKSSQAPKLLFHYYDKDFNNEADTPDNFQSRRPNTSFCFLDIRSPGLGDTAMYLCATSRETGDNYGYTFGSGTRLTVV.

The rearrangement uses TRBV11-3 and TRBJ2-7, with D unresolved. Trimming stripped 5 bases from V and 5 bases from J, with 10 bases between. The CDR3 has 12 residues. CDR1 and CDR2 (germline): SGHNT, YENEEA. The CDR3 here is CASSPRPNEQYF. The CDR3 nucleotides read TGTGCCAGCAGCCCGCGACCCAACGAGCAGTACTTC.

Details on this clone: Other nucleotide sequences from this sample produce the same CDR3. The J gene is TRBJ2-7, the V gene TRBV28; D may match TRBD1 or TRBD2 (5 bases each). V lost 0 bases and J lost 1, with 7 bases in between. This CDR3 contains 14 residues. Per germline, CDR1 MDHEN and CDR2 SYDVKM. CDR3 DNA: TGTGCCAGCAGTTTATGGGGGGAATCCTACGAGCAGTACTTC. Encoded protein: CASSLWGESYEQYF.